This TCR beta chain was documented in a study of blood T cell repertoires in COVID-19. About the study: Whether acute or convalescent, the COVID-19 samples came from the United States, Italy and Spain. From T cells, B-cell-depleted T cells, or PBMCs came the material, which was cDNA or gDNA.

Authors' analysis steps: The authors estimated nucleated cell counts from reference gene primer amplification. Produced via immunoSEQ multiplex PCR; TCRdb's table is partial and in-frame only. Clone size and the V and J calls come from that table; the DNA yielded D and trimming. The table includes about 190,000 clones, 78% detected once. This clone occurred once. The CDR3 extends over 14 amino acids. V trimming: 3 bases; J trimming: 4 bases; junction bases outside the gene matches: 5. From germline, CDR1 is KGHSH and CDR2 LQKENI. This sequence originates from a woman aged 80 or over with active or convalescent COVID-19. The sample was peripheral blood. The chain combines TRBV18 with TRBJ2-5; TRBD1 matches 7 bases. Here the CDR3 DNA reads TGTGCCAGCTCACCGACAGGGATCTCAGAGACCCAGTACTTC. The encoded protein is CASSPTGISETQYF.